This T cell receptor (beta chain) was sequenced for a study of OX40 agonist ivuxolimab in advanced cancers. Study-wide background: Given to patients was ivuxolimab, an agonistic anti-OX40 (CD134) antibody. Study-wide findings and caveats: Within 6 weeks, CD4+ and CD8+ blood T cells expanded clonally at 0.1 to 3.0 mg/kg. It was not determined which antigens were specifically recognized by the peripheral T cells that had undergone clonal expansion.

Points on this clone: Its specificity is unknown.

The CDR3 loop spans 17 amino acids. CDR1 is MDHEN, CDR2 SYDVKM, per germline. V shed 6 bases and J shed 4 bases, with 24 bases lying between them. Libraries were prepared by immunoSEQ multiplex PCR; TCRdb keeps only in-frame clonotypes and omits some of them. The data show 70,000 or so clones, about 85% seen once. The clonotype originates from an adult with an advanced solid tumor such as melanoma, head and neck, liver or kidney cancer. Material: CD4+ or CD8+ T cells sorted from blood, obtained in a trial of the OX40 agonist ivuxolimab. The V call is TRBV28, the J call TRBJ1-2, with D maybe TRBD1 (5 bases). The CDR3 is CASSLPVGAGQGYGYTF. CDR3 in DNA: TGTGCCAGCAGCCTACCCGTCGGTGCAGGACAAGGCTATGGCTACACCTTC.